One T cell receptor (beta chain) is described in this entry. The antigen is unknown. Only in-frame clones appear in the TCRdb table, and some are missing; sequencing was by immunoSEQ multiplex PCR. The sample carries more than 300,000 clones, roughly 91% recorded once. The entry originates in a study of Ad26.COV2.S vaccination and SARS-CoV-2 variants. The treatment was: around 19 received Ad26.COV2.S at low or high dose, single or two shots; about five received placebo; per-sample allocation not given. Samples were taken on day 63 after the first vaccine or placebo injection. Germline loops: CDR1 SGHAT, CDR2 FQNNGV. V gave up 1 base and J gave up 8 bases, with 11 bases separating them. The CDR3 has 14 amino acids. General study findings and limits: Placebo recipients had lower spike-specific TCR breadth than vaccine recipients.

The origin of this receptor is a person aged 18-60 years who received the Ad26.COV2.S COVID-19 vaccine or a placebo. Sequenced material: peripheral blood, taken in a trial of Ad26.COV2.S vaccine versus placebo. This chain connects TRBV11-2 to TRBJ1-4; D perhaps matches TRBD1 (5 bases). The CDR3 loop is CASSLGRASEKLFF. As DNA, the CDR3 is TGTGCCAGCAGCTTAGGCAGGGCTTCGGAAAAACTGTTTTTT.